This T cell receptor beta chain emerged from a study of OX40 agonist ivuxolimab in advanced cancers. It was autoimmune disease history or systemic immunosuppression that excluded patients. Profiled with immunoSEQ multiplex PCR; TCRdb holds only in-frame clones, not every one. Of roughly 100,000 clones listed, about 85% are singletons. V lost 5 bases and J 2 bases, leaving 17 bases between the germline ends. The germline V gene has CDR1 SGHTA and CDR2 FQGNSA. This CDR3 is built from 16 residues. The chain recombines TRBV7-2 with TRBJ2-3; D remains unclear. Sequenced material: CD4+ or CD8+ T cells sorted from blood, taken in a trial of the OX40 agonist ivuxolimab. This receptor was identified in an adult with an advanced solid tumor such as melanoma, head and neck, liver or kidney cancer. The CDR3 loop is CASSPSRRASTDTQYF. CDR3 DNA: TGTGCCAGCAGCCCCAGCCGTAGGGCTTCCACAGATACGCAGTATTTT.